This T cell receptor beta chain appears in the sequencing data of a study of blood T cell repertoires in COVID-19. Study as a whole: Nucleic acid was either cDNA or gDNA, and it came from T cells, B-cell-depleted T cells, or PBMCs.

Assay: immunoSEQ multiplex PCR; the TCRdb copy retains only in-frame clones and omits some. This table holds around 130,000 clones, approximately 80% found once. This CDR3 is built from 17 residues. Germline CDR1 is LGHNT and CDR2 is FRNRAP. V gave up 5 bases and J gave up 8 bases; unmatched junction bases: 15. Sequencing input: peripheral blood. The chain is built from TRBV12-5 and TRBJ2-4, with 10 bases fitting TRBD1. The TCR originated in a human donor in a cohort sampled during active COVID-19. The CDR3 region is CASGPGQGTNLRDIQYF. The DNA of the CDR3 is TGTGCTAGTGGTCCGGGACAGGGGACGAACCTCAGGGACATTCAGTACTTC.